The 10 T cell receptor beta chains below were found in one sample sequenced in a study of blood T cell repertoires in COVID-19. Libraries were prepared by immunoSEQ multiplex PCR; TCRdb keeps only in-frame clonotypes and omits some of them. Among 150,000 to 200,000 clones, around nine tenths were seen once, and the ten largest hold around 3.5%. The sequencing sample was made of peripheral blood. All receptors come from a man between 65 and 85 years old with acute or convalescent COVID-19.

As DNA, the CDR3 is TGTGCCACCAGCAGAGAAGAGACAGGGGCGGGATTTTGGGGCTACACCTTC. The encoded protein is CATSREETGAGFWGYTF. The V call is TRBV15, the J call TRBJ1-2; 8 bases align to TRBD1. The CDR3 sequence is 17 residues long. The germline V gene has CDR1 LNHNV and CDR2 YYDKDF (reference sequence). J lost 8 bases, V lost 0 bases, and 14 bases had no gene match.

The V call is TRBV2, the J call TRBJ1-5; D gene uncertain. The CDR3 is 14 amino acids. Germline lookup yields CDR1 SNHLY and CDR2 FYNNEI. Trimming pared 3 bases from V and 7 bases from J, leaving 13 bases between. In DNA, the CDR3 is TGTGCCAGCAGTGAGATTGAGGGTGGACAGCCCCAGCATTTT. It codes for CASSEIEGGQPQHF.

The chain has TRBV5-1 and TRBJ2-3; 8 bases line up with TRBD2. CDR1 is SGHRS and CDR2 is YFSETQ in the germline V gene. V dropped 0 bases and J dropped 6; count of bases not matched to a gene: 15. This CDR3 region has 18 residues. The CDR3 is CASSLAVAGLWVGDTQYF. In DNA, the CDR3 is TGCGCCAGCAGCTTGGCAGTAGCGGGGTTATGGGTTGGCGATACGCAGTATTTT.

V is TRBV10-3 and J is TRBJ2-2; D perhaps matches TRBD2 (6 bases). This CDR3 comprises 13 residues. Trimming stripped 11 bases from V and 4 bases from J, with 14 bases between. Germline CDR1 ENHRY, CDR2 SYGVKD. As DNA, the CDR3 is TGTGCCTCCTCCGACGGGGGCACCGGGGAGCTGTTTTTT. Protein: CASSDGGTGELFF.

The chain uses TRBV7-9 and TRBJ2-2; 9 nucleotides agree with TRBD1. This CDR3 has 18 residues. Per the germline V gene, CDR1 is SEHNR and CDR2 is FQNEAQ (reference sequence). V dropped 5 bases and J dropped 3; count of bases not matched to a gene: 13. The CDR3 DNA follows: TGTGCCAGCAGCCCTAGATACCTTACAGGGGGCTACACCGGGGAGCTGTTTTTT. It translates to CASSPRYLTGGYTGELFF.

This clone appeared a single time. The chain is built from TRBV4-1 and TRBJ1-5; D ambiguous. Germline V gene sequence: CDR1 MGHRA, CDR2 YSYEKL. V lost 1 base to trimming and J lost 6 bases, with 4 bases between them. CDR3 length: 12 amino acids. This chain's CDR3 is CASSQVGQPQHF. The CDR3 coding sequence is TGCGCCAGCAGCCAAGTCGGTCAGCCCCAGCATTTT.

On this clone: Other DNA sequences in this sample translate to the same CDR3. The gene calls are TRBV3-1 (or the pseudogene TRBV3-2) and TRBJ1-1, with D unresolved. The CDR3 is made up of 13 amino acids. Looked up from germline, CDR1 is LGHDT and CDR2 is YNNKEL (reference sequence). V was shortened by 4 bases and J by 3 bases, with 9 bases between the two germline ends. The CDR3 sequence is CASSPGGYTEAFF. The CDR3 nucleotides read TGTGCCAGCAGCCCAGGAGGGTACACTGAAGCTTTCTTT.

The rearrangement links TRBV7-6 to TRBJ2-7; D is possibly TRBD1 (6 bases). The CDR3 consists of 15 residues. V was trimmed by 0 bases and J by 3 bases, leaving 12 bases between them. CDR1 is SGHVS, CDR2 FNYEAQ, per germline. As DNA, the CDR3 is TGTGCCAGCAGCTTAGCTGGGGGCAGAAGCTACGAGCAGTACTTC. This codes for CASSLAGGRSYEQYF.

CDR3 in DNA: TGTGCCAGCAGCATTGGACTAGCGGGAGGTAATGAGCAGTTCTTC. Protein product: CASSIGLAGGNEQFF. The V and J genes are TRBV5-4 and TRBJ2-1; 14 bases are a match to TRBD2. CDR1 SGHNT and CDR2 YYREEE come from the germline V gene (reference sequence). This CDR3 region has 15 residues. The V and J ends lost 4 bases and 7 bases, in that order; junction bases with no gene match: 4.

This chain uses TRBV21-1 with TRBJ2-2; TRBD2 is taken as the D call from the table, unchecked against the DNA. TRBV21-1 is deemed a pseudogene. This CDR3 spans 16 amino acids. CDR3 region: CASSRNPGGNTGELFF. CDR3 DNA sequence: TGTGCCAGCAGCAGAAATCCGGGGGGGAACACCGGGGAGCTGTTTTTT.